This note documents a single TCR beta chain sequence. The data belong to a study of control samples from healthy donors and cancer patients. This CDR3 spans 16 amino acids. CDR1 and CDR2 (germline): SGHTA, FQGTGA. Trimming took 2 bases from V and 2 from J; bases not matched to a gene: 5. Assay used: immunoSEQ multiplex PCR; TCRdb lists only in-frame clones, some missing. The table records 95,000 to 150,000 clones, over 75% of them present only once. The receptor comes from a middle-aged man in good health. What was sequenced was blood. This chain uses TRBV7-3 with TRBJ2-1; 8 bases agree with TRBD2. The CDR3 is CASSLDGSGAYNEQFF. CDR3 bases: TGTGCCAGCAGCTTAGATGGTAGCGGGGCCTACAATGAGCAGTTCTTC.